This TCR beta chain derives from a study of blood T cells in healthy people across ages. The second PCR ran roughly 7 to 12 cycles with a sample-barcoded 5' primer and J-beta primers. TCRdb re-called the 5' RACE reads with MiXCR, one entry per CDR3 protein. This table holds roughly 1.4 million distinct CDR3 sequences, almost 60% found once. Trimming took 4 bases from V and 1 from J; bases not matched to a gene: 4. The CDR3 consists of 14 residues. Germline values: CDR1 MDHEN, CDR2 SYDVKM. The sequenced material came from blood. The origin of this receptor is a man younger than 35 in good health. The rearrangement joins TRBV28 to TRBJ2-7; 7 bases agree with TRBD1. This CDR3 is CASSWPGQSYEQYF. Written as DNA, the CDR3 is TGTGCCAGCAGTTGGCCGGGACAGTCCTACGAGCAGTACTTC.